This T cell receptor (beta chain) was observed in a study of cytomegalovirus exposure and HLA in healthy donors. Points from the study as a whole: Diagnosis of cytomegalovirus status made by the classifier reportedly showed high specificity and sensitivity. In a later analysis, TCR association rates varied by HLA locus: DRB1 most, HLA-C fewest.

This PCR relied on a set of 60 Vbeta primers and 13 Jbeta primers. The assay was immunoSEQ multiplex PCR, and TCRdb's table has in-frame clones only and misses some. The data contain approximately 100,000 clones, more than 75% of them seen just once; the ten biggest clones take up approximately 12%. The CDR3 consists of 14 residues. V lost 0 bases, J lost 4 bases, and 3 bases stayed unmatched. Germline V gives CDR1 SGHRS, CDR2 YFSETQ. The study sampled nominally healthy donors, though unrecorded immune exposures were likely. Turning to this clone: What it binds is unknown. This sample also contains other DNA sequences that code for the same CDR3.

Material: PBMCs. The clonotype was recovered from a woman between 40 and 55 years old in good health and CMV-seropositive. The rearrangement links TRBV5-1 to TRBJ1-1; TRBD1 agrees at 7 bases. In DNA form, the CDR3 reads TGCGCCAGCAGCTTGGGGCAGGGGGGCACTGAAGCTTTCTTT. Translation: CASSLGQGGTEAFF.